The 22 T cell receptor beta chains reported below all come from one sample, sequenced in a study of T cell responses to AZD1222 COVID-19 vaccine. TCRdb's table, derived via immunoSEQ multiplex PCR, lists solely in-frame clones and lacks some. The table records 110,000 to 150,000 clones, about 92% of them present only once. The sample in question was peripheral blood, obtained after recovery from COVID-19. The receptor source for this set is an adult who had recovered from COVID-19.

This clone is a singleton in its sample. The chain combines TRBV7-8 with TRBJ2-7; 10 nucleotides line up with TRBD1. Unmatched junction bases numbered 5, after V lost 1 base and J lost 5 bases. The CDR3 extends over 15 amino acids. Germline V gene data show CDR1 as SGHVS and CDR2 as FQNEAQ. CDR3 sequence (DNA): TGTGCCAGCAGCTTAGTGGGACAGGGGAACCACGAGCAGTACTTC. Encoded protein: CASSLVGQGNHEQYF.

The genes are TRBV4-1 and TRBJ1-4, with D perhaps matching TRBD1 (5 bases). This CDR3 comprises 15 residues. Trimming removed 4 bases at V and 13 bases at J, with 22 bases between. CDR1 MGHRA and CDR2 YSYEKL come from the germline V gene. The CDR3 sequence is CASSPPRGGGLILFF. The CDR3 coding sequence is TGCGCCAGCAGCCCGCCGAGGGGAGGCGGCTTAATACTGTTTTTT.

V gene TRBV6-5 combines with J gene TRBJ1-2; perhaps TRBD1 as D (5 bases). CDR3 length: 11 residues. Germline CDR1 MNHEY, CDR2 SVGAGI. V shed 5 bases and J shed 6 bases, with 7 bases lying between them. The CDR3 DNA reads as TGTGCCAGCAGTAGAGGGGATGGCTACACCTTC. Protein: CASSRGDGYTF.

V gene TRBV5-1 combines with J gene TRBJ2-1, with 7 bases fitting TRBD2. J gave up 8 bases and V 4 bases, and 6 bases lay outside the gene matches. Germline V gene data show CDR1 as SGHRS and CDR2 as YFSETQ. The CDR3 is 13 residues long. The DNA for the CDR3 is TGCGCCAGCAGCCCTGGGGGGGTGGATGAGCAGTTCTTC. Residues: CASSPGGVDEQFF.

V gene TRBV7-6 combines with J gene TRBJ2-2; 11 bases agree with TRBD2. Germline lookup yields CDR1 SGHVS and CDR2 FNYEAQ. The junction had 4 bases not matched to a gene; V was cut back by 3 bases and J by 4 bases. The CDR3 covers 16 residues. The CDR3 bases are TGTGCCAGCAGCTTCGGTAGCGGGAGGGGCACCGGGGAGCTGTTTTTT. This gives the protein CASSFGSGRGTGELFF.

CDR3 region: CASGIQRSERLFF. In DNA form, the CDR3 reads TGTGCCAGCGGAATACAGCGATCCGAACGACTGTTTTTT. This chain joins TRBV27 and TRBJ1-4; no firm D call. Germline values: CDR1 MNHEY, CDR2 SMNVEV (reference sequence). This CDR3 is built from 13 residues. Trimming removed 8 bases at V and 13 bases at J, with 20 bases between.

The CDR3 sequence: CASTGIGGEKLFF. The DNA of the CDR3 is TGTGCCAGCACGGGTATTGGGGGTGAAAAACTGTTTTTT. The rearrangement joins TRBV6-5 to TRBJ1-4; D may be TRBD1 (5 bases). Germline lookup yields CDR1 MNHEY and CDR2 SVGAGI. CDR3 length: 13 amino acids. Trimming cost V 7 bases and J 7 bases, with 13 bases left between them.

This clone was found once. CDR3: CASKGGVDQPQHF. CDR3 coding DNA: TGTGCCAGCAAAGGGGGCGTCGATCAGCCCCAGCATTTT. The J gene is TRBJ1-5, the V gene TRBV28, with 7 bases aligning to TRBD1. The CDR3 totals 13 residues. Germline V gene lookup returns CDR1 MDHEN and CDR2 SYDVKM. The V and J ends lost 7 bases and 5 bases, in that order; junction bases with no gene match: 5.

The table lists this clone with a count of one. V gene TRBV6-1 combines with J gene TRBJ2-3; D is perhaps TRBD2 (6 bases). Trimming shortened V by 1 base and J by 3 bases, and 11 bases separated the two germline ends. CDR1 MNHNS and CDR2 SASEGT come from the germline V gene. The CDR3 totals 15 residues. CDR3 sequence: CASSEEWRATDTQYF. Here the CDR3 DNA reads TGTGCCAGCAGTGAAGAATGGAGGGCGACAGATACGCAGTATTTT.

The rearrangement joins TRBV3-1 (or the pseudogene TRBV3-2) to TRBJ2-7, with no clear D. Germline values: CDR1 LGHDT, CDR2 YNNKEL (reference sequence). The CDR3 totals 15 residues. The V end was cut by 1 base, the J end by 6 bases, with 16 bases between. The CDR3 is CASSQVSRLPTEQYF. The CDR3 DNA reads as TGTGCCAGCAGCCAAGTTTCTCGCCTACCAACCGAGCAGTACTTC.

The chain uses TRBV30 and TRBJ1-5; 7 bases are shared with TRBD1. Trimming took 2 bases from V and 6 from J; bases not matched to a gene: 10. The CDR3 covers 15 residues. Germline V gene lookup returns CDR1 GTSNPN and CDR2 SVGIG (reference sequence). CDR3: CAWSFRDSSTQPQHF. Here the CDR3 DNA reads TGTGCCTGGAGTTTCCGGGACAGTTCGACTCAGCCCCAGCATTTT.

The genes are TRBV19 and TRBJ1-1; D is undetermined. Trimming stripped 5 bases from V and 6 bases from J, with 10 bases between. The CDR3 has 12 amino acids. From germline, CDR1 is LNHDA and CDR2 SQIVND (reference sequence). CDR3 sequence (DNA): TGTGCCAGTAGTGCCTGGTTCGCTGAAGCTTTCTTT. It specifies CASSAWFAEAFF.

The chain has TRBV6-5 and TRBJ2-3; 7 bases line up with TRBD2. The CDR3 consists of 15 residues. Germline values: CDR1 MNHEY, CDR2 SVGAGI. J gave up 0 bases and V 2 bases, and 2 bases lay outside the gene matches. The CDR3 sequence is CASSYGTTSTDTQYF. The CDR3 DNA is TGTGCCAGCAGTTACGGGACTACCAGCACAGATACGCAGTATTTT.

This clone was seen just once. The chain carries TRBV20-1 and TRBJ2-1; 10 bases align to TRBD2. Germline CDR1 reads DFQATT; CDR2 reads SNEGSKA (reference sequence). Trimming took 3 bases from V and 9 from J; bases not matched to a gene: 8. The CDR3 length is 14 residues. The CDR3 DNA reads TGCAGTGCTAGTGGGCTAGCGGGAGTAGTTGAGCAGTTCTTC. Encoded protein: CSASGLAGVVEQFF.

The chain employs TRBV29-1 and TRBJ2-2; D gene unclear. The CDR3 runs 11 residues. The V and J ends lost 7 bases and 6 bases respectively, with 9 bases between them. CDR1 is SQVTM and CDR2 is ANQGSEA in the germline V gene. This chain's CDR3 is CSAPGPGELFF. The CDR3 DNA sequence: TGCAGCGCCCCAGGCCCCGGGGAGCTGTTTTTT.

The chain employs TRBV30 and TRBJ2-6; D unresolved. Germline V lookup: CDR1 GTSNPN, CDR2 SVGIG (reference sequence). Trimming removed 2 bases from V and 0 bases from J, with 5 bases in between. The CDR3 spans 14 residues. CDR3 nucleotide sequence: TGTGCCTGGAGTCGAAGCTCTGGGGCCAACGTCCTGACTTTC. It codes for CAWSRSSGANVLTF.

In nucleotides, the CDR3 is TGTGCCAGCAGTCCGGGCGGACTCTTTCCAACCGGGGAGCTGTTTTTT. Protein sequence: CASSPGGLFPTGELFF. V gene TRBV27 combines with J gene TRBJ2-2, with TRBD2 as a possible D gene (5 bases). This CDR3 is 16 amino acids long. Trimming removed 5 bases from V and 5 bases from J, with 18 bases in between. Germline V gene lookup returns CDR1 MNHEY and CDR2 SMNVEV (reference sequence).

The chain employs TRBV28 and TRBJ1-2; no clear D gene. Germline lookup yields CDR1 MDHEN and CDR2 SYDVKM. Trimming pared 8 bases from V and 4 bases from J, leaving 23 bases between. This CDR3 spans 16 amino acids. The CDR3 here is CASGIDLEGKPYGYTF. The CDR3 region has the DNA TGTGCCAGCGGTATCGACCTCGAGGGAAAACCCTATGGCTACACCTTC.

The chain joins TRBV5-1 to TRBJ2-1; 13 positions agree with TRBD2. The V segment lost 3 bases and the J segment 5 bases; nucleotides outside the gene matches: 2. CDR1 and CDR2 from the germline V gene are SGHRS and YFSETQ. CDR3 length equals 15 residues. The CDR3 sequence: CASSWTSGGNNEQFF. The CDR3 DNA follows: TGCGCCAGCAGCTGGACTAGCGGGGGAAACAATGAGCAGTTCTTC.

The gene calls are TRBV5-1 and TRBJ1-6, with 7 bases that match TRBD1. The CDR3 sequence is 15 residues long. After removal of 3 bases from V and 7 bases from J, the junction contained 7 bases not matched to a gene. Germline CDR1 is SGHRS and CDR2 is YFSETQ. The CDR3 coding sequence is TGCGCCAGCAGCTCTTACGGACAGGACAATTCACCCCTCCACTTT. It is translated as CASSSYGQDNSPLHF.

This rearrangement joins TRBV6-5 to TRBJ2-7; D gene ambiguous. The V and J ends lost 7 bases and 1 base respectively, with 11 bases between them. The CDR3 covers 13 residues. Per the germline V gene, CDR1 is MNHEY and CDR2 is SVGAGI. For the CDR3, the DNA is TGTGCCAGCAAACTAACCACTTCCTACGAGCAGTACTTC. As protein: CASKLTTSYEQYF.

The rearrangement uses TRBV21-1 and TRBJ2-1; the table's D call, TRBD2, has no DNA check behind it. TRBV21-1 has pseudogene status. This CDR3 has 14 residues. As DNA, the CDR3 is TGTGCCAGCACTACCACCGGGAGATCGGGTGAGCAGTTCTTC. It translates to CASTTTGRSGEQFF.